This passage covers 19 T cell receptor beta chains from one sample sequenced in a study of shared clonotypes between healthy human individuals. Assay: immunoSEQ multiplex PCR; the TCRdb copy retains only in-frame clones and omits some. The repertoire consists of 1 million to 1.2 million clones, with roughly 80% occurring once and the leading ten covering 0.89%. The sequenced material came from memory CD4+ T cells from PBMCs. This sample's subset: CD45RA-negative fraction. Every receptor here comes from a man aged 18 to 30 in good health. Some clones in this sample may be carry-over from other donors' samples.

The rearrangement joins TRBV9 to TRBJ1-2; 9 bases map to TRBD1. CDR1 SGDLS and CDR2 YYNGEE come from the germline V gene. This CDR3 has 14 residues. The J segment lost 7 bases and the V segment lost 3 bases, leaving 7 bases of the junction unmatched. The chain's CDR3 is CASSGTGGRGGYTF. The CDR3 nucleotides are TGTGCCAGCAGCGGCACAGGGGGCCGTGGTGGCTACACCTTC.

V is TRBV10-1 and J is TRBJ1-5; TRBD1 aligns across 9 bases. This CDR3 is 17 amino acids long. Looked up from germline, CDR1 is WNHNN and CDR2 is SYGVQD (reference sequence). V shed 0 bases, J shed 2 bases, and the junction held 5 bases outside the gene matches. The CDR3 reads CASSESTGGGGNQPQHF. The DNA of the CDR3 is TGCGCCAGCAGTGAGTCGACAGGGGGAGGTGGCAATCAGCCCCAGCATTTT.

This chain links TRBV18 with TRBJ2-7; no clear D gene. This CDR3 is built from 14 residues. Germline CDR1 KGHSH, CDR2 LQKENI. The ends were cut back, 3 bases at V and 1 base at J, with 10 bases in the middle. The CDR3 spells CASSPDTTSYEQYF. CDR3 DNA: TGTGCCAGCTCACCGGATACTACGTCCTACGAGCAGTACTTC.

This chain links TRBV2 with TRBJ2-7; TRBD2 is a possible D gene (6 bases). Trimming took 9 bases from V and 3 from J, leaving 9 bases between them. The CDR3 has 11 residues. Per germline, CDR1 SNHLY and CDR2 FYNNEI. The CDR3 bases are TGTGCCAGGGGACTTCACTACGAGCAGTACTTC. Residues: CARGLHYEQYF.

The V gene is TRBV5-6, the J gene TRBJ1-2, with TRBD1 identical over 7 bases. The CDR3 loop spans 15 amino acids. Trimming at V came to 4 bases and at J to 2 bases, leaving 8 bases not matched to a gene. Germline V gene lookup returns CDR1 SGHDT and CDR2 YYEEEE. The DNA for the CDR3 is TGTGCCAGCAGCCGACCGGGACAGTCAAACTATGGCTACACCTTC. This translates into CASSRPGQSNYGYTF.

The chain recombines TRBV28 with TRBJ1-3; D gene unclear. The germline CDR1 and CDR2 sequences are MDHEN and SYDVKM. Trimming left V 5 bases short and J 0 bases short, with 5 bases between. The CDR3 spans 13 residues. The CDR3 loop reads CASSPSSGNTIYF. CDR3 coding DNA: TGTGCCAGCAGTCCTAGCTCTGGAAACACCATATATTTT.

Only a few counts were recorded for this clone. This sequence joins TRBV7-9 and TRBJ1-1, with D unresolved. V lost 1 base and J lost 1, with 7 bases in between. Germline V gene sequence: CDR1 SEHNR, CDR2 FQNEAQ (reference sequence). The CDR3 loop spans 14 amino acids. CDR3 coding DNA: TGTGCCAGCAGCTTAGGCATCCCGAACACTGAAGCTTTCTTT. Its protein is CASSLGIPNTEAFF.

This chain joins TRBV10-3 and TRBJ1-5; weak D call: TRBD1 (5 bases). Germline CDR1 reads ENHRY; CDR2 reads SYGVKD. V was clipped by 0 bases and J by 4 bases, with 10 bases between them. The CDR3 runs to 15 residues. Here the CDR3 reads CAISESVGGNQPQHF. Written as DNA, the CDR3 is TGTGCCATCAGTGAGTCAGTGGGGGGAAATCAGCCCCAGCATTTT.

Turning to this clone: This sample includes further DNA sequences coding for the same CDR3. The chain links TRBV7-2 to TRBJ1-2; D may be TRBD1 (6 bases). The CDR3 loop spans 13 amino acids. With 4 bases removed from V and 2 bases from J, the gap between germline ends came to 8 bases. Looked up from germline, CDR1 is SGHTA and CDR2 is FQGNSA. CDR3: CASSSRGNYGYTF. Written as DNA, the CDR3 is TGTGCCAGCAGCTCGAGGGGGAACTATGGCTACACCTTC. Complete variable domain (other parts from reference TRBV7-2 and TRBJ1-2): GAGVSQSPSNKVTEKGKDVELRCDPISGHTALYWYRQSLGQGLEFLIYFQGNSAPDKSGLPSDRFSAERTGGSVSTLTIQRTQQEDSAVYLCASSSRGNYGYTFGSGTRLTVV.

The gene calls are TRBV30 and TRBJ2-1; TRBD2 agrees at 9 bases. CDR1 GTSNPN and CDR2 SVGIG come from the germline V gene (reference sequence). Trimming removed 0 bases from V and 12 bases from J; junction bases left unmatched: 12. The CDR3 covers 15 residues. CDR3: CAWSVAGGSTFVQFF. CDR3 DNA: TGTGCCTGGAGTGTTGCGGGAGGGTCCACCTTCGTGCAGTTCTTC. The full variable domain, with the rest looked up from reference TRBV30 and TRBJ2-1, is SQTIHQWPATLVQPVGSPLSLECTVEGTSNPNLYWYRQAAGRGLQLLFYSVGIGQISSEVPQNLSASRPQDRQFILSSKKLLLSDSGFYLCAWSVAGGSTFVQFFGPGTRLTVL.

This chain links TRBV5-5 with TRBJ1-5; D is unclear. The CDR3 runs 15 residues. Trimming took off 0 bases at V and 3 bases at J, with 10 bases between the two ends. The germline V gene encodes CDR1 SGHKS and CDR2 YYEKEE (reference sequence). The CDR3 region is CASSLGRQFNQPQHF. The CDR3 DNA is TGTGCCAGCAGCTTGGGTCGGCAGTTCAATCAGCCCCAGCATTTT.

The V gene is TRBV7-9, the J gene TRBJ2-3; D is undetermined. The CDR3 has 15 residues. CDR1 and CDR2 from the germline V gene are SEHNR and FQNEAQ (reference sequence). Trimming pared 5 bases from V and 2 bases from J, leaving 14 bases between. This CDR3 is CASSLRLQITDTQYF. In DNA, the CDR3 is TGTGCCAGCAGCCTCCGACTCCAAATCACAGATACGCAGTATTTT.

The rearrangement links TRBV7-2 to TRBJ2-7; no firm D call. Germline assignment: CDR1 SGHTA and CDR2 FQGNSA. The CDR3 contains 18 residues. Trimming shortened V by 5 bases and J by 1 base, and 24 bases separated the two germline ends. CDR3 protein: CASSLKATGLINSYEQYF. CDR3 DNA: TGTGCCAGCAGCCTTAAGGCCACCGGTCTGATTAATTCCTACGAGCAGTACTTC.

The chain employs TRBV6-5 and TRBJ1-1; the match to TRBD1 covers 12 bases. CDR1 is MNHEY, CDR2 SVGAGI, per germline. The ends lost 6 bases at V and 5 bases at J; junction bases unmatched: 7. The length of the CDR3 is 15 residues. The CDR3 loop reads CASRTPGQGATEAFF. In DNA form, the CDR3 reads TGTGCCAGCAGGACACCGGGACAGGGGGCGACTGAAGCTTTCTTT.

The chain recombines TRBV4-2 with TRBJ2-6, with a tentative D call TRBD1 (5 bases). With 0 bases removed from V and 4 bases from J, the gap between germline ends came to 13 bases. Per germline, CDR1 LGHNA and CDR2 YNFKEQ. This CDR3 region has 17 residues. Written as DNA, the CDR3 is TGTGCCAGCAGCCAAGATGGGCCAGGGTCCGGGGCCAACGTCCTGACTTTC. Its translation is CASSQDGPGSGANVLTF.

The chain carries TRBV28 and TRBJ2-2; no definite D call. The CDR3 contains 13 residues. The ends were cut back, 6 bases at V and 0 bases at J, with 5 bases in the middle. In germline, CDR1 is MDHEN, CDR2 SYDVKM. CDR3 nucleotide sequence: TGTGCCAGCAGGGCCGCGAACACCGGGGAGCTGTTTTTT. Its translation: CASRAANTGELFF.

In its sample, this clone was seen once. V gene TRBV28 combines with J gene TRBJ1-5, with D possibly matching TRBD1 (6 bases). With 6 bases removed from V and 0 bases from J, the gap between germline ends came to 12 bases. The CDR3 totals 15 residues. In germline, CDR1 is MDHEN, CDR2 SYDVKM. Here the CDR3 reads CASSTPGHSNQPQHF. In DNA form, the CDR3 reads TGTGCCAGCAGCACACCGGGACATAGCAATCAGCCCCAGCATTTT.

Turning to this clone: In the same sample, other DNA sequences code for this CDR3. The V call is TRBV19, the J call TRBJ1-5, with TRBD1 as a possible D gene (6 bases). Trimming left V 3 bases short and J 7 bases short, with 10 bases between. Germline CDR1 is LNHDA and CDR2 is SQIVND (reference sequence). CDR3 length equals 13 residues. In DNA, the CDR3 is TGTGCCAGTAGTATTGAGGGGGGGCAGCCCCAGCATTTT. It yields the protein CASSIEGGQPQHF.

The V gene is TRBV2, the J gene TRBJ1-1; D gene unclear. The V gene's germline CDR1 is SNHLY and CDR2 FYNNEI. V was pared by 6 bases and J by 1 base, with 15 bases between. This CDR3 contains 15 residues. In DNA, the CDR3 is TGTGCCAGCAGGTATAGGACCGGCCAGAACACTGAAGCTTTCTTT. Translation gives CASRYRTGQNTEAFF. The full variable domain, rest sourced from reference TRBV2 and TRBJ1-1, is EPEVTQTPSHQVTQMGQEVILRCVPISNHLYFYWYRQILGQKVEFLVSFYNNEISEKSEIFDDQFSVERPDGSNFTLKIRSTKLEDSAMYFCASRYRTGQNTEAFFGQGTRLTVV.